These 25 T cell receptor beta chains originate from one sample sequenced in a study of cytomegalovirus exposure and HLA in healthy donors. Use of 60 Vbeta and 13 Jbeta primers characterized the PCR. Clones were read by immunoSEQ multiplex PCR, and TCRdb kept only the in-frame ones, dropping some. The sample consists of about 110,000 clones, about 80% of them appearing once. The sequenced sample was PBMCs. The receptors here all came from a man aged 30-40 years in good health and CMV-seropositive.

J is TRBJ1-6 and V is TRBV28; D is perhaps TRBD1 (5 bases). Trimming pared 3 bases from V and 7 bases from J, leaving 13 bases between. CDR1 and CDR2 (germline): MDHEN, SYDVKM. The length of the CDR3 is 15 residues. The CDR3 DNA follows: TGTGCCAGCAGTTTTCAGGGCGGCCCAAATTCACCCCTCCACTTT. Translating it yields CASSFQGGPNSPLHF.

The V and J genes are TRBV7-2 and TRBJ2-1; 16 bases fit TRBD2. The CDR3 has 18 residues. Looked up from germline, CDR1 is SGHTA and CDR2 is FQGNSA. V was clipped by 5 bases and J by 6 bases; unmatched bases: 10. The CDR3 bases are TGTGCCAGCAGCCGTCCCGGGACTAGCGGGGGGGCCCGCAATGAGCAGTTCTTC. It yields the protein CASSRPGTSGGARNEQFF.

This chain joins TRBV29-1 and TRBJ2-5; no definite D call. The assigned J gene may be wrong: the sequence end matches TRBJ2-7 better. The CDR3 is made up of 11 amino acids. The germline V gene encodes CDR1 SQVTM and CDR2 ANQGSEA. Here the CDR3 DNA reads TGCAGCGTAGCTACAGCCTACGAGCAGTACTTC. Its translation is CSVATAYEQYF.

The chain uses TRBV5-1 and TRBJ1-2, with unresolved D. Germline V CDR1 and CDR2: SGHRS, YFSETQ. V lost 5 bases, J lost 1 base, and 9 bases lay in between. CDR3 size: 13 residues. DNA of the CDR3: TGCGCCAGCAGTTCGGGGTATAACTATGGCTACACCTTC. Translating it yields CASSSGYNYGYTF.

The J gene is TRBJ2-5, the V gene TRBV11-3, with a tentative D call TRBD2 (5 bases). This CDR3 is 13 amino acids long. Germline V lookup: CDR1 SGHNT, CDR2 YENEEA. V lost 3 bases and J lost 0, with 5 bases in between. In DNA, the CDR3 is TGTGCCAGCAGCTTGAGGGACCAAGAGACCCAGTACTTC. Its protein is CASSLRDQETQYF.

The V gene is TRBV6-5, the J gene TRBJ2-1, with D maybe TRBD1 (6 bases). Germline CDR1 reads MNHEY; CDR2 reads SVGAGI. The CDR3 runs 15 residues. Trimming pared 0 bases from V and 9 bases from J, leaving 15 bases between. The CDR3 DNA is TGTGCCAGCAGTTACTCGGCAGGGGTACAGGGTGAGCAGTTCTTC. Its protein product is CASSYSAGVQGEQFF.

This sequence joins TRBV7-2 and TRBJ2-5; 7 positions match TRBD1. Matching the DNA end better, TRBJ2-7 makes the J call doubtful. From germline, CDR1 is SGHTA and CDR2 FQGNSA. The CDR3 loop spans 13 amino acids. The CDR3 is CASSRTGSYEQYF. In nucleotides, the CDR3 is TGTGCCAGCAGCCGGACAGGAAGCTACGAGCAGTACTTC.

This clone appeared once. This sequence joins TRBV7-2 and TRBJ2-5; perhaps TRBD2 as D (5 bases). CDR3 size: 14 residues. V was pared by 5 bases and J by 8 bases, with 18 bases between. Looked up from germline, CDR1 is SGHTA and CDR2 is FQGNSA. The CDR3 nucleotides are TGTGCCAGCAGCCCGTTCGGGGTCGGTAGCACCCAGTACTTC. Encoded protein: CASSPFGVGSTQYF.

V gene TRBV11-2 combines with J gene TRBJ2-1; tentatively, D is TRBD2 (5 bases). CDR1 and CDR2 (germline): SGHAT, FQNNGV. The CDR3 has 13 residues. V gave up 5 bases and J gave up 9 bases, with 14 bases separating them. The CDR3 here is CASSHRRGSEQFF. In nucleotides, the CDR3 is TGTGCCAGCAGCCACCGCCGAGGGAGTGAGCAGTTCTTC.

This clone came up once. V and J are TRBV9 and TRBJ1-1, with D uncertain. V lost 5 bases and J lost 1, with 12 bases in between. Germline V gene sequence: CDR1 SGDLS, CDR2 YYNGEE. The CDR3 consists of 14 residues. This chain's CDR3 is CASRRNDRNTEAFF. The CDR3 DNA follows: TGTGCCAGCAGGCGGAACGATAGGAACACTGAAGCTTTCTTT. Full variable domain (missing parts from reference TRBV9 and TRBJ1-1): DSGVTQTPKHLITATGQRVTLRCSPRSGDLSVYWYQQSLDQGLQFLIQYYNGEERAKGNILERFSAQQFPDLHSELNLSSLELGDSALYFCASRRNDRNTEAFFGQGTRLTVV.

The rearrangement uses TRBV7-2 and TRBJ2-1; 9 bases are a match to TRBD1. This CDR3 has 16 residues. The V gene's germline CDR1 is SGHTA and CDR2 FQGNSA. The trim removed 5 bases at V and 3 bases at J, leaving 8 bases unmatched. CDR3 DNA: TGTGCCAGCAGCCCGCCGGGACAGGGATTCTACAATGAGCAGTTCTTC. This translates into CASSPPGQGFYNEQFF.

The chain employs TRBV7-8 and TRBJ1-5; D is uncertain. This CDR3 spans 16 amino acids. Germline V CDR1 and CDR2: SGHVS, FQNEAQ. Deletions cut 1 base from V and 0 bases from J, with 10 bases between. This chain's CDR3 is CASSLGFQYSNQPQHF. The CDR3 DNA reads TGTGCCAGCAGCTTAGGCTTTCAGTATAGCAATCAGCCCCAGCATTTT.

J is TRBJ2-3 and V is TRBV7-8; D ambiguous. With 5 bases removed from V and 2 bases from J, the gap between germline ends came to 14 bases. Germline-derived CDR1 and CDR2 are SGHVS and FQNEAQ. This CDR3 has 15 residues. DNA of the CDR3: TGTGCCAGCAGCCCACAGTTAAGCAACACAGATACGCAGTATTTT. This codes for CASSPQLSNTDTQYF.

This clone has a count of ten or more. The chain is built from TRBV27 and TRBJ2-2; D unclear. Trimming took off 2 bases at V and 4 bases at J, with 5 bases between the two ends. CDR1 and CDR2 from the germline V gene are MNHEY and SMNVEV (reference sequence). The CDR3 contains 13 residues. The CDR3 here is CASSLTATGELFF. The CDR3 nucleotides are TGTGCCAGCAGTTTAACAGCCACCGGGGAGCTGTTTTTT.

The gene calls are TRBV7-9 and TRBJ1-1; D remains unclear. This CDR3 region has 12 residues. With 5 bases removed from V and 5 bases from J, the gap between germline ends came to 9 bases. Germline-derived CDR1 and CDR2 are SEHNR and FQNEAQ (reference sequence). CDR3 region: CASSTGMTEAFF. CDR3 DNA sequence: TGTGCCAGCAGCACGGGTATGACTGAAGCTTTCTTT.

The rearrangement joins TRBV15 to TRBJ1-1; possible D gene TRBD1, 5 bases. Trimming cost V 0 bases and J 5 bases, with 13 bases left between them. The CDR3 is 15 residues long. Germline assignment: CDR1 LNHNV and CDR2 YYDKDF (reference sequence). DNA for the CDR3: TGTGCCACCAGCAGAGATGGGTTTAGGGGAACTGAAGCTTTCTTT. Translating it yields CATSRDGFRGTEAFF.

V and J are TRBV6-5 and TRBJ1-5; no definite D call. Trimming stripped 1 base from V and 5 bases from J, with 9 bases between. Germline V gives CDR1 MNHEY, CDR2 SVGAGI. CDR3 length equals 14 residues. The CDR3: CASSYLGGDQPQHF. The CDR3 bases are TGTGCCAGCAGTTACTTAGGCGGAGATCAGCCCCAGCATTTT.

There are a few counts of this clone. The rearrangement joins TRBV27 to TRBJ2-7; 8 bases map to TRBD1. This CDR3 has 13 residues. V dropped 6 bases and J dropped 6; count of bases not matched to a gene: 7. CDR1 and CDR2 from the germline V gene are MNHEY and SMNVEV (reference sequence). The CDR3 sequence: CASSLSTGGEQYF. The CDR3 DNA follows: TGTGCCAGCAGCCTCTCAACAGGGGGCGAGCAGTACTTC.

This clone was seen a few times. CDR3 loop: CASSAELSGGGYNEQFF. The CDR3 bases are TGTGCCAGCAGCGCCGAACTCAGCGGGGGGGGGTACAATGAGCAGTTCTTC. The chain recombines TRBV9 with TRBJ2-1, with TRBD2 matching over 10 bases. This CDR3 contains 17 residues. V was clipped by 3 bases and J by 4 bases; unmatched bases: 10. Germline values: CDR1 SGDLS, CDR2 YYNGEE.

This clone was seen a handful of times. This chain links TRBV19 with TRBJ1-5, with D perhaps TRBD1 (5 bases). Trimming took 6 bases from V and 9 from J, leaving 21 bases between them. Per germline, CDR1 LNHDA and CDR2 SQIVND (reference sequence). This CDR3 is built from 15 residues. The CDR3 coding sequence is TGTGCCAGTAGGCCTTTGGGGCAGGTGGATGGGCCCCAGCATTTT. It codes for CASRPLGQVDGPQHF.

The rearrangement joins TRBV19 to TRBJ1-5; 7 nucleotides agree with TRBD1. This CDR3 has 13 residues. Germline assignment: CDR1 LNHDA and CDR2 SQIVND (reference sequence). The ends lost 4 bases at V and 7 bases at J; junction bases unmatched: 4. The chain's CDR3 is CASSTQGGQPQHF. In DNA form, the CDR3 reads TGTGCCAGTAGTACGCAGGGGGGCCAGCCCCAGCATTTT. The full variable domain, rest sourced from reference TRBV19 and TRBJ1-5, is DGGITQSPKYLFRKEGQNVTLSCEQNLNHDAMYWYRQDPGQGLRLIYYSQIVNDFQKGDIAEGYSVSREKKESFPLTVTSAQKNPTAFYLCASSTQGGQPQHFGDGTRLSIL.

The chain couples TRBV7-6 to TRBJ2-7; 7 bases are a match to TRBD1. Germline CDR1 is SGHVS and CDR2 is FNYEAQ. CDR3 size: 16 residues. Unmatched junction bases numbered 13, after V lost 5 bases and J lost 3 bases. CDR3 coding DNA: TGTGCCAGCAGCCCCCAGACAGGGCCTTCCTACTACGAGCAGTACTTC. This translates into CASSPQTGPSYYEQYF.

The chain uses TRBV5-1 and TRBJ2-7, with D perhaps TRBD1 (6 bases). This CDR3 spans 11 amino acids. With 3 bases removed from V and 6 bases from J, the gap between germline ends came to 7 bases. The germline V gene encodes CDR1 SGHRS and CDR2 YFSETQ. The CDR3 protein is CASSYRAEQYF. The DNA for the CDR3 is TGCGCCAGCAGCTACAGGGCCGAGCAGTACTTC.

The chain links TRBV11-2 to TRBJ2-5; possibly TRBD2 for D (6 bases). CDR3 size: 14 residues. Germline V gene sequence: CDR1 SGHAT, CDR2 FQNNGV. V was shortened by 5 bases and J by 4 bases, with 14 bases between the two germline ends. The CDR3 bases are TGTGCCAGCAGCCCAATGGGCGGGGTAGAGACCCAGTACTTC. It encodes CASSPMGGVETQYF. Together with reference TRBV11-2 and TRBJ2-5, the CDR3 gives the full variable domain: EAGVAQSPRYKIIEKRQSVAFWCNPISGHATLYWYQQILGQGPKLLIQFQNNGVVDDSQLPKDRFSAERLKGVDSTLKIQPAKLEDSAVYLCASSPMGGVETQYFGPGTRLLVL.

The chain carries TRBV28 and TRBJ2-5; 12 bases align to TRBD1. Germline CDR1 reads MDHEN; CDR2 reads SYDVKM. The CDR3 has 16 amino acids. J lost 4 bases, V lost 2 bases, and 5 bases had no gene match. The CDR3 coding sequence is TGTGCCAGCAGTTTAATACGGGACAGGGGGCGAGAGACCCAGTACTTC. Translated, it gives CASSLIRDRGRETQYF.